Detailed here is one T cell receptor (beta chain). The CDR3 consists of 8 residues. This entry is derived from a study of T cell responses to AZD1222 COVID-19 vaccine. Sequenced by immunoSEQ multiplex PCR; TCRdb stores in-frame clones only, minus some. The sample consists of 95,000 to 100,000 clones, 85% to 90% of them appearing once. The source of this sequence is an adult in good health. The sample here was peripheral blood, taken on day 0 of AZD1222 vaccination. The chain is built from TRBV12-1 and TRBJ2-3. TRBV12-1 is a pseudogene segment. This CDR3 reads CASSFEYF. In DNA, the CDR3 is TGTGCCAGCAGCTTTGAGTATTTT.